This T cell receptor beta chain was recovered during a study of cytomegalovirus exposure and HLA in healthy donors. Study-level findings and limits: Segments of the TCR beta V type were, in most cases, productive about 87% or about 30% of the time in an earlier analysis.

With regard to this clone: No antigen is known for it.

Primers: 60 Vbeta forward and 13 Jbeta reverse. Original handling: Tens of millions of unique TCR beta chains, 10 million to 14 million shared, were counted in a later analysis. Here immunoSEQ multiplex PCR was the method, and the copy in TCRdb shows in-frame clones only, minus some. V, J and clone size derive from that table, while D and trimming were established from the DNA sequence. Among roughly 120,000 clones listed, around 81% were seen once. Germline loops: CDR1 LNHNV, CDR2 YYDKDF (reference sequence). This CDR3 region has 15 residues. Trimming left V 5 bases short and J 0 bases short, with 11 bases between.

Material for sequencing was PBMCs. The chain uses TRBV15 and TRBJ1-3, with unresolved D. This TCR was recovered from a woman in her 30s in good health and CMV-seronegative. The CDR3 nucleotides are TGTGCCACCAGCCTCCCAGCGGACTCTGGAAACACCATATATTTT. As protein: CATSLPADSGNTIYF. The variable domain in full, completed from reference TRBV15 and TRBJ1-3, reads DAMVIQNPRYQVTQFGKPVTLSCSQTLNHNVMYWYQQKSSQAPKLLFHYYDKDFNNEADTPDNFQSRRPNTSFCFLDIRSPGLGDTAMYLCATSLPADSGNTIYFGEGSWLTVV.